The 31 T cell receptor beta chains listed next were all sequenced from one sample in a study of blood T cell repertoires in COVID-19. Sequencing was performed with immunoSEQ multiplex PCR; in TCRdb, only in-frame clones are kept and a portion is missing. The sample lists approximately 170,000 clones; 86% were seen once. The sequenced sample was peripheral blood. The receptors were gathered from a man aged 50 or older with active or convalescent COVID-19.

The V gene is TRBV3-1 (or the pseudogene TRBV3-2), the J gene TRBJ1-3; D not certain. Germline V CDR1 and CDR2: LGHDT, YNNKEL (reference sequence). V lost 0 bases and J 2 bases, leaving 8 bases between the germline ends. The CDR3 is 15 residues long. The CDR3 loop reads CASSQEVVAGNTIYF. CDR3 sequence (DNA): TGTGCCAGCAGCCAAGAGGTAGTGGCTGGAAACACCATATATTTT.

The rearrangement joins TRBV11-2 to TRBJ2-5; TRBD1 aligns across 10 bases. Per the germline V gene, CDR1 is SGHAT and CDR2 is FQNNGV. CDR3 length: 16 residues. The V gene end was trimmed by 5 bases and the J gene end by 0 bases; junction bases not matched to a gene: 6. The CDR3 reads CASSAGGQGYQETQYF. The CDR3, as DNA: TGTGCCAGCAGCGCAGGGGGACAGGGGTACCAAGAGACCCAGTACTTC.

This chain links TRBV7-3 with TRBJ2-3; TRBD2 matches at 13 bases. Losses at the gene ends were 3 bases for V and 4 bases for J; bases not matched to a gene: 10. Looked up from germline, CDR1 is SGHTA and CDR2 is FQGTGA. The CDR3 sequence is 18 residues long. The CDR3 nucleotides are TGTGCCAGCAGCTTGCGGACTAGCGGGAGCATAGGGGCAGATACGCAGTATTTT. This sequence encodes CASSLRTSGSIGADTQYF. Full variable domain (remainder filled in from reference TRBV7-3 and TRBJ2-3): GAGVSQTPSNKVTEKGKYVELRCDPISGHTALYWYRQSLGQGPEFLIYFQGTGAADDSGLPNDRFFAVRPEGSVSTLKIQRTERGDSAVYLCASSLRTSGSIGADTQYFGPGTRLTVL.

The chain uses TRBV6-5 and TRBJ1-3, with D possibly TRBD1 on 5 matching bases. CDR3 size: 15 residues. The germline V and J ends were trimmed by 6 bases and 0 bases, with 12 bases remaining between them. Germline CDR1 is MNHEY and CDR2 is SVGAGI. The CDR3 nucleotides are TGTGCCAGCAGCAGGGTTTTCGGCTCTGGAAACACCATATATTTT. Translating it yields CASSRVFGSGNTIYF.

This clone was found once. This chain links TRBV9 with TRBJ2-7, with D perhaps matching TRBD1 (5 bases). Trimming left V 0 bases short and J 0 bases short, with 10 bases between. The germline V gene has CDR1 SGDLS and CDR2 YYNGEE. The length of the CDR3 is 15 residues. This CDR3 reads CASSVGSGHSYEQYF. In DNA form, the CDR3 reads TGTGCCAGCAGCGTAGGGTCAGGACACTCCTACGAGCAGTACTTC. Drawing the rest from reference TRBV9 and TRBJ2-7, the complete variable domain is DSGVTQTPKHLITATGQRVTLRCSPRSGDLSVYWYQQSLDQGLQFLIQYYNGEERAKGNILERFSAQQFPDLHSELNLSSLELGDSALYFCASSVGSGHSYEQYFGPGTRLTVT.

The V gene is TRBV14, the J gene TRBJ2-1; TRBD2 aligns across 10 bases. Unmatched junction bases numbered 7, after V lost 1 base and J lost 7 bases. Germline CDR1 SGHDN, CDR2 FVKESK. The length of the CDR3 is 16 residues. The CDR3 is CASSQVSGLATNEQFF. In nucleotides, the CDR3 is TGTGCCAGCAGCCAAGTGTCGGGACTAGCGACAAATGAGCAGTTCTTC. The full variable domain, completed using reference TRBV14 and TRBJ2-1, is EAGVTQFPSHSVIEKGQTVTLRCDPISGHDNLYWYRRVMGKEIKFLLHFVKESKQDESGMPNNRFLAERTGGTYSTLKVQPAELEDSGVYFCASSQVSGLATNEQFFGPGTRLTVL.

This clone appeared a few times. Germline is not matched at one junction end, which may reflect a read error. The chain's CDR3 is CASSLAQYGQFF. DNA for the CDR3: TGTGCCAGCAGCCTAGCTCAGTATGGGCAGTTCTTC. V usage is TRBV7-9 and J usage is TRBJ2-1; maybe TRBD2 (5 bases). The length of the CDR3 is 12 residues. From germline, CDR1 is SEHNR and CDR2 FQNEAQ (reference sequence).

The chain has TRBV29-1 and TRBJ1-5, with D unresolved. V shed 2 bases and J shed 4 bases, with 6 bases lying between them. Germline values: CDR1 SQVTM, CDR2 ANQGSEA. There are 12 residues in the CDR3. CDR3 nucleotide sequence: TGCAGCGTTGAAAGCCCAAATCAGCCCCAGCATTTT. It is translated as CSVESPNQPQHF.

This clone was detected only once. The chain joins TRBV2 to TRBJ1-5, with 8 bases that match TRBD1. After removal of 8 bases from V and 5 bases from J, the junction contained 5 bases not matched to a gene. This CDR3 is 13 amino acids long. Germline assignment: CDR1 SNHLY and CDR2 FYNNEI. In DNA, the CDR3 is TGTGCCAGCGAGGACAGGGAAGATCAGCCCCAGCATTTT. It codes for CASEDREDQPQHF.

The chain uses TRBV18 and TRBJ1-1, with D maybe TRBD1 (5 bases). The CDR3 spans 13 residues. V shed 1 base and J shed 4 bases, with 7 bases lying between them. From germline, CDR1 is KGHSH and CDR2 LQKENI. Here the CDR3 reads CASSPQGLTEAFF. The CDR3 region has the DNA TGTGCCAGCTCACCACAGGGGCTCACTGAAGCTTTCTTT. The full variable domain, its missing parts supplied by reference TRBV18 and TRBJ1-1, is NAGVMQNPRHLVRRRGQEARLRCSPMKGHSHVYWYRQLPEEGLKFMVYLQKENIIDESGMPKERFSAEFPKEGPSILRIQQVVRGDSAAYFCASSPQGLTEAFFGQGTRLTVV.

This chain uses TRBV15 with TRBJ1-5, with 8 bases identical to TRBD1. The J segment lost 7 bases and the V segment lost 4 bases, leaving 6 bases of the junction unmatched. The germline V gene has CDR1 LNHNV and CDR2 YYDKDF (reference sequence). The CDR3 has 14 residues. The CDR3 region is CATSTMDRAQPQHF. In DNA, the CDR3 is TGTGCCACCAGCACAATGGACAGGGCACAGCCCCAGCATTTT.

CDR3 in DNA: TGTGCCAGCATTGTTTTCCCAAACACTGAAGCTTTCTTT. Translated, it gives CASIVFPNTEAFF. V and J are TRBV2 and TRBJ1-1, with D uncertain. The CDR3 totals 13 residues. The germline V gene has CDR1 SNHLY and CDR2 FYNNEI. With 7 bases removed from V and 2 bases from J, the gap between germline ends came to 11 bases.

The J gene is TRBJ2-7, the V gene TRBV24-1; 7 bases match TRBD2. Germline CDR1 and CDR2: KGHDR and SFDVKD. Losses at the gene ends were 4 bases for V and 3 bases for J; bases not matched to a gene: 5. The CDR3 is 14 residues long. Here the CDR3 DNA reads TGTGCCACCAGTGAGAGCGGGACGTACTACGAGCAGTACTTC. Translation: CATSESGTYYEQYF.

The rearrangement joins TRBV6-6 to TRBJ2-3; TRBD1 matches 8 bases. With V trimmed by 5 bases and J by 7 bases, 8 bases remained unmatched. Germline V CDR1 and CDR2: MNHNY, SVGAGI (reference sequence). The CDR3 covers 14 residues. CDR3 DNA: TGTGCCAGCAGTGGACAGGGTTGGGGAAATACGCAGTATTTT. It encodes CASSGQGWGNTQYF.

The rearrangement uses TRBV6-5 and TRBJ1-2, with TRBD1 as a possible D gene (5 bases). Trimming stripped 0 bases from V and 4 bases from J, with 12 bases between. The germline CDR1 and CDR2 sequences are MNHEY and SVGAGI. CDR3 length: 15 amino acids. DNA for the CDR3: TGTGCCAGCAGTTACTCGCCGACAGTAGTCTATGGCTACACCTTC. Its translation is CASSYSPTVVYGYTF.

CDR3 nucleotide sequence: TGTGCCAGCAGTGGACACTGGGGTCGGGAGGACTACGAGCAGTACTTC. Encoded protein: CASSGHWGREDYEQYF. This sequence joins TRBV6-1 and TRBJ2-7; 7 bases fit TRBD2. The V gene's germline CDR1 is MNHNS and CDR2 SASEGT. The trim removed 4 bases at V and 3 bases at J, leaving 12 bases unmatched. CDR3 length equals 16 residues.

This clone was picked up one time. The chain carries TRBV5-1 and TRBJ2-7; 11 bases agree with TRBD1. The germline CDR1 and CDR2 sequences are SGHRS and YFSETQ. With V trimmed by 3 bases and J by 1 base, 3 bases remained unmatched. The CDR3 has 15 residues. The CDR3 bases are TGCGCCAGCAGCTACGGGACAGGGGGATCCTACGAGCAGTACTTC. Protein: CASSYGTGGSYEQYF.

The sample holds a few counts of this clone. The chain carries TRBV6-4 and TRBJ2-7; TRBD1 matches at 8 bases. CDR3 length: 18 residues. Trimming removed 4 bases from V and 3 bases from J; junction bases left unmatched: 17. Germline V gene lookup returns CDR1 MRHNA and CDR2 SNTAGT. CDR3 loop: CASSVLWIFGQGDYEQYF. The CDR3 region has the DNA TGTGCCAGCAGTGTCCTTTGGATCTTCGGACAGGGCGACTACGAGCAGTACTTC.

This clone has only one observation. This chain uses TRBV5-1 with TRBJ2-5, with 8 bases lining up with TRBD1. With V trimmed by 5 bases and J by 5 bases, 8 bases remained unmatched. The CDR3 is 14 amino acids. CDR1 and CDR2 from the germline V gene are SGHRS and YFSETQ. The CDR3 sequence: CASSTTQGGETQYF. In DNA, the CDR3 is TGCGCCAGCAGTACAACACAGGGGGGCGAGACCCAGTACTTC.

The chain is built from TRBV12-5 and TRBJ1-1; TRBD1 agrees at 10 bases. This CDR3 has 16 amino acids. The germline CDR1 and CDR2 sequences are LGHNT and FRNRAP. J lost 0 bases, V lost 6 bases, and 7 bases had no gene match. The CDR3 spells CASGLGTGVMNTEAFF. CDR3 nucleotide sequence: TGTGCTAGTGGCCTGGGGACAGGGGTTATGAACACTGAAGCTTTCTTT.

This chain joins TRBV15 and TRBJ2-7; 9 bases are a match to TRBD1. The CDR3 is 14 amino acids. Germline V gene sequence: CDR1 LNHNV, CDR2 YYDKDF (reference sequence). V lost 1 base, J lost 6 bases, and 4 bases stayed unmatched. Written as DNA, the CDR3 is TGTGCCACCAGCAGAGGGACAGGGGTTGGCGAGCAGTACTTC. This encodes CATSRGTGVGEQYF.

The chain links TRBV7-9 to TRBJ2-2; 8 bases are a match to TRBD2. Germline assignment: CDR1 SEHNR and CDR2 FQNEAQ (reference sequence). J was trimmed by 6 bases and V by 5 bases; bases with no gene match: 5. The CDR3 is 14 amino acids. The CDR3: CASSRSGNPGELFF. Here the CDR3 DNA reads TGTGCCAGCAGCCGTAGCGGGAATCCCGGGGAGCTGTTTTTT.

CDR3 in DNA: TGTGCCAGCAGCTTGGATCTGGGGGCTGGGGAGCAGTACTTC. Encoded protein: CASSLDLGAGEQYF. This chain connects TRBV11-1 to TRBJ2-7; D is possibly TRBD1 (6 bases). CDR1 SGHAT and CDR2 FQDESV come from the germline V gene (reference sequence). The CDR3 spans 14 residues. Trimming took off 3 bases at V and 7 bases at J, with 16 bases between the two ends.

This chain links TRBV30 with TRBJ1-2; the D is unclear. Germline CDR1 and CDR2: GTSNPN and SVGIG (reference sequence). The CDR3 extends over 15 amino acids. Deletions cut 2 bases from V and 1 base from J, with 14 bases between. The CDR3, as DNA: TGTGCCTGGAGTAAAAACAGCACCCTTAACTATGGCTACACCTTC. It codes for CAWSKNSTLNYGYTF.

V and J are TRBV11-2 and TRBJ2-7, with 14 nucleotides matching TRBD2. The V gene end was trimmed by 9 bases and the J gene end by 6 bases; junction bases not matched to a gene: 7. Germline V CDR1 and CDR2: SGHAT, FQNNGV. The CDR3 totals 14 residues. The CDR3 is CAREGTSGRLEQYF. CDR3 nucleotide sequence: TGTGCCAGGGAAGGGACTAGCGGGAGACTCGAGCAGTACTTC.

This chain links TRBV18 with TRBJ2-7; weak D call: TRBD1 (6 bases). The CDR3 has 15 residues. CDR1 and CDR2 (germline): KGHSH, LQKENI. The ends were cut back, 3 bases at V and 3 bases at J, with 15 bases in the middle. The DNA of the CDR3 is TGTGCCAGCTCACCGTACCGGGACACGGACTACGAGCAGTACTTC. Translated: CASSPYRDTDYEQYF.

The V gene is TRBV9, the J gene TRBJ1-4; the D gene is possibly TRBD1 (5 bases). The V end lost 4 bases, the J end lost 0 bases, and 16 bases lay between the germline ends. There are 17 residues in the CDR3. The V gene's germline CDR1 is SGDLS and CDR2 YYNGEE. For the CDR3, the DNA is TGTGCCAGCAGCCTAGGAAGGGGAAGTGCAACTAATGAAAAACTGTTTTTT. Protein sequence: CASSLGRGSATNEKLFF.

The chain joins TRBV3-1 (or the pseudogene TRBV3-2) to TRBJ1-3; 10 positions agree with TRBD1. Germline values: CDR1 LGHDT, CDR2 YNNKEL (reference sequence). V was clipped by 5 bases and J by 2 bases; unmatched bases: 18. This CDR3 is built from 20 residues. The CDR3 spells CASSAQTGGDVNFPGNTIYF. Written as DNA, the CDR3 is TGTGCCAGCAGCGCCCAGACAGGGGGCGACGTTAATTTCCCTGGAAACACCATATATTTT.

V gene TRBV4-3 combines with J gene TRBJ1-2; 8 nucleotides match TRBD1. Trimming took 0 bases from V and 2 from J; bases not matched to a gene: 5. This CDR3 has 16 residues. Germline assignment: CDR1 LGHNA and CDR2 YSLEER. The DNA of the CDR3 is TGCGCCAGCAGCCAAGAAAACAGGGGGTCAAACTATGGCTACACCTTC. It encodes CASSQENRGSNYGYTF.

This clone was seen only once. The V call is TRBV4-3, the J call TRBJ2-1; weak D call: TRBD2 (6 bases). The CDR3 runs to 17 residues. The germline V gene has CDR1 LGHNA and CDR2 YSLEER. Between the trimmed V and J ends, which lost 0 bases and 1 base, there was a span of 13 bases. As DNA, the CDR3 is TGCGCCAGCAGCCAAGAACACGGGGGTCGATCCTACAATGAGCAGTTCTTC. Translated: CASSQEHGGRSYNEQFF.

This clone showed up just once. The chain joins TRBV3-1 (or the pseudogene TRBV3-2) to TRBJ2-3, with 7 bases that match TRBD2. The CDR3 extends over 15 amino acids. CDR1 and CDR2 from the germline V gene are LGHDT and YNNKEL (reference sequence). J gave up 8 bases and V 6 bases, and 14 bases lay outside the gene matches. The CDR3 region is CASRNPGTGGGTQYF. DNA of the CDR3: TGTGCCAGCAGAAACCCCGGGACCGGCGGGGGTACGCAGTATTTT.